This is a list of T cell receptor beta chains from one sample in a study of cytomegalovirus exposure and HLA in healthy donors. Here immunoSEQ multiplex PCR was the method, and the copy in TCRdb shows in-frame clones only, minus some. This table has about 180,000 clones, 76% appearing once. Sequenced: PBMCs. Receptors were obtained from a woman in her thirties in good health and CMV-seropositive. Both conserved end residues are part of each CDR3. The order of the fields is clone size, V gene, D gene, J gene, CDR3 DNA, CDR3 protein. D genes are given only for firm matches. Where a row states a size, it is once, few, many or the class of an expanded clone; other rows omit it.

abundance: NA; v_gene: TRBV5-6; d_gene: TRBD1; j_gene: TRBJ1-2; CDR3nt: TGTGCCAGCAGCTCCGGGACAGGGGGCTTCGGCTACACCTTC; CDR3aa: CASSSGTGGFGYTF
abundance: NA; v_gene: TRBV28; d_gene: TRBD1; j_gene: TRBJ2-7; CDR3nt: TGTGCCAGCAGTAGGGCGGGACAGGCCTACGAGCAGTACTTC; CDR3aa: CASSRAGQAYEQYF
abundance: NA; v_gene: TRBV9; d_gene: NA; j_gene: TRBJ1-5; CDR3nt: TGTGCCAGCAGCTTCGGGAAGCTACCTAGAGTAAGCAATCAGCCCCAGCATTTT; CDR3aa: CASSFGKLPRVSNQPQHF
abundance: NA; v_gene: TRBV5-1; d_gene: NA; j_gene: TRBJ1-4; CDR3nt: TGCGCCAGCAGCCTAGGAGACCAAAAACTGTTTTTT; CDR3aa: CASSLGDQKLFF
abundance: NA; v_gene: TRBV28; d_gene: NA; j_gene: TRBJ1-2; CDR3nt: TGTGCCAGCAGTTTGCCAGGGGATTCCTATGGCTACACCTTC; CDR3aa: CASSLPGDSYGYTF
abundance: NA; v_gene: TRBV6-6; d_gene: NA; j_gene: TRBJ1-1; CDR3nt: TGTGCCAGCAGTTACTCAACAGACAACACTGAAGCTTTCTTT; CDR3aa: CASSYSTDNTEAFF
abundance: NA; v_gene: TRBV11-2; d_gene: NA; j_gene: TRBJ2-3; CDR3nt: TGTGCCAGCAGCTTAGGGGGGGGCACAGATACGCAGTATTTT; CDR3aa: CASSLGGGTDTQYF
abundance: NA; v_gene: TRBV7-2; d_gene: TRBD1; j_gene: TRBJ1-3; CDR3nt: TGTGCCAGCAGCTTAGGGGGACAGGGAGTTGCTGGAAACACCATATATTTT; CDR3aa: CASSLGGQGVAGNTIYF
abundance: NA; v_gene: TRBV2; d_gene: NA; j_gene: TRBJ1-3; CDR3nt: TGTGCCAGCAGATTAGACCCAGGGTCCGGAAACACCATATATTTT; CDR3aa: CASRLDPGSGNTIYF
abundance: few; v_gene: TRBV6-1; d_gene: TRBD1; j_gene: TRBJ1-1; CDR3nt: TGTGCCAGCAGTGAAGCGACAGGGTCTCCGAACACTGAAGCTTTCTTT; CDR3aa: CASSEATGSPNTEAFF
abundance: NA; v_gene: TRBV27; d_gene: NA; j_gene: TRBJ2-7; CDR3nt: TGTGCCAGCAGCCGGGGACTTTCCTACGAGCAGTACTTC; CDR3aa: CASSRGLSYEQYF
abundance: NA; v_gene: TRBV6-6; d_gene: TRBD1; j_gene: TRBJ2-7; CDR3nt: TGTGCCAGCAGCCGACCCTCGACAGGGGGAACCGGCGAGCAGTACTTC; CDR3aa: CASSRPSTGGTGEQYF
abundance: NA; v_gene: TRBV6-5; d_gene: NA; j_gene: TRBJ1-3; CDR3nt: TGTGCCAGCAGTTCAGACTGGAGCTCTGGAAACACCATATATTTT; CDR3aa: CASSSDWSSGNTIYF
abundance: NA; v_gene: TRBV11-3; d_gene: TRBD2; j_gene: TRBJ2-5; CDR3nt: TGTGCCAGCAGCCCCGGGGGGGGACTTCTTAACTTCCAGTACTTC; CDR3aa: CASSPGGGLLNFQYF
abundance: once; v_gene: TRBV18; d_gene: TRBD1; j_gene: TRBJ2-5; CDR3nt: TGTGCCAGCTCACGAACGGGGACAGGTCTAGTCGAGACCCAGTACTTC; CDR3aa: CASSRTGTGLVETQYF
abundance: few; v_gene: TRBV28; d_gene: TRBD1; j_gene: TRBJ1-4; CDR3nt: TGTGCCAGCAGTCGGGGACAGCTTAATGAAAAACTGTTTTTT; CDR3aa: CASSRGQLNEKLFF
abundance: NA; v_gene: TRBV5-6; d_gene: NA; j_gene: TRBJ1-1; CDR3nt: TGTGCCAGCAGCTCACTCCAGGGAAATAACACTGAAGCTTTCTTT; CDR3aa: CASSSLQGNNTEAFF
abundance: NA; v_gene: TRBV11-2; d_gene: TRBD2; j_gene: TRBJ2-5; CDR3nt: TGTGCCAGCAGCTCCGGCCGGCGGGGGGAGGCCGGGCAGGGGACCCAGTACTTC; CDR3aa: CASSSGRRGEAGQGTQYF
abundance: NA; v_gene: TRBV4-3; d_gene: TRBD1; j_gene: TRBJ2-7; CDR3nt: TGCGCCAGCAGCCAAGGACAGGGCGACGAGCAGTACTTC; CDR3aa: CASSQGQGDEQYF
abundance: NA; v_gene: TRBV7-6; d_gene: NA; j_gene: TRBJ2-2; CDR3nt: TGTACCAGCAGCCCTGGACTAATTTACGGGGAGCTGTTTTTT; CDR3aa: CTSSPGLIYGELFF
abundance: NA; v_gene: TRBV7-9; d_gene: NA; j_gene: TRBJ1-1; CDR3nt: TGTGCCAGCAGCTTGGCCTCGGGAGCTTTCTTT; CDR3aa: CASSLASGAFF
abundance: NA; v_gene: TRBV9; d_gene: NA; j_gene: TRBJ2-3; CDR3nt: TGTGCCAGCAACCTCCAAGGAGCCTCGGATACGCAGTATTTT; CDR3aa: CASNLQGASDTQYF
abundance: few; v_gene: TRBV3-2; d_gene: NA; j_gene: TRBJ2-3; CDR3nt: TGTGCCAGCACCCAACTTCAGTATTTT; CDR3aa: CASTQLQYF
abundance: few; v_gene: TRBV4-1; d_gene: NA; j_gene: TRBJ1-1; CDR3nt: TGCGCCAGCAGCTCAGCCGGGGTGGGGAACACTGAAGCTTTCTTT; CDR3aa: CASSSAGVGNTEAFF
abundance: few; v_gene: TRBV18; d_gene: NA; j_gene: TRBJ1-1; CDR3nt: TGTGCCAGCTCACCCCGGGGGTCCATGAACACTGAAGCTTTCTTT; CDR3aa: CASSPRGSMNTEAFF
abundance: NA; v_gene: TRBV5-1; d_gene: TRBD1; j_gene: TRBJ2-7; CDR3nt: TGCGCCAGCAGCCCTACAGGGGCTTCCTACGAGCAGTACTTC; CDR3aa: CASSPTGASYEQYF
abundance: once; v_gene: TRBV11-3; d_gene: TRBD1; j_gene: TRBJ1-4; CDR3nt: TGTGCCAGCAGCAAGGGACAGGGTTCTAATGAAAAACTGTTTTTT; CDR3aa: CASSKGQGSNEKLFF
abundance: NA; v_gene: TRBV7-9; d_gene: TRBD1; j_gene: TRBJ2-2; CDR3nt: TGTGCCAGCAGCTCAAGACAGGGGTCATACGGGGAGCTGTTTTTT; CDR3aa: CASSSRQGSYGELFF
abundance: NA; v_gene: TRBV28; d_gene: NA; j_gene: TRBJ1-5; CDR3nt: TGTGCCAGCAGTTCGAGGTCGGCAGGGCGTAATCAGCCCCAGCATTTT; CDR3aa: CASSSRSAGRNQPQHF
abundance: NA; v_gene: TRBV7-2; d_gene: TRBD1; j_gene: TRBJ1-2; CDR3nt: TGTGCCAGCAGCTTAGTAGGACAGGGGGGTAAGAACTATGGCTACACCTTC; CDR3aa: CASSLVGQGGKNYGYTF
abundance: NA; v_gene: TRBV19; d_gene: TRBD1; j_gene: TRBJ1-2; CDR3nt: TGTGCCAGTAGCTATTACAGGGGGCGCGCCTATGGCTACACCTTC; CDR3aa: CASSYYRGRAYGYTF
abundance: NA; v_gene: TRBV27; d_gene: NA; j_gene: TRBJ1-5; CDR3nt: TGTGCCAGCAGTTCCGGCAATCAGCCCCAGCATTTT; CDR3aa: CASSSGNQPQHF
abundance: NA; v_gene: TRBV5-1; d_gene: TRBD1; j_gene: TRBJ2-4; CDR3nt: TGCGCCAGCAGCTTGGGGGACAGGGGGGACATTCAGTACTTC; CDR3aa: CASSLGDRGDIQYF
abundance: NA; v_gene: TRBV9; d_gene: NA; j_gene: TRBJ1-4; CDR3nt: TGTGCCAGCAGCTCAGGGACAACTAATGAAAAACTGTTTTTT; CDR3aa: CASSSGTTNEKLFF
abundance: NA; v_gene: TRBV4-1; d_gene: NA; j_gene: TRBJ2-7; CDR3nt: TGCGCCAGCAGCTCTAGCGCTAGGGGGGGGGCCACCTACGAGCAGTACTTC; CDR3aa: CASSSSARGGATYEQYF
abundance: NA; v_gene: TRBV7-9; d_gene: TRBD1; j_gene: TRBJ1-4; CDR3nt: TGTTCCAGCAGCTTGGGACAGCCCGCAACTAATGAAAAACTGTTTTTT; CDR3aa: CSSSLGQPATNEKLFF
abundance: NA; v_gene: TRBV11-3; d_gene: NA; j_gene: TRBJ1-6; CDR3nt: TGTGCCAGCAGCTTAATGACTAGTAATTCACCCCTCCACTTT; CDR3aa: CASSLMTSNSPLHF